A selection of T cell receptor beta chains follows, all from one sample in a study of blood T cell repertoires in COVID-19. Here immunoSEQ multiplex PCR was the method, and the copy in TCRdb shows in-frame clones only, minus some. The table includes hundreds of thousands of clones, 85% detected once. The sample taken for sequencing was peripheral blood. Receptors originate from a man aged 50 to 59 with active or convalescent COVID-19. Both conserved end residues are part of each CDR3. A D gene is named only where the DNA matches it firmly. The size entry is marked missing in some rows and otherwise reads once, few, many or a size class.

>TRBJ1-6|once|TRBD1|TRBV28
TGTGCCAGCAGCCGGGGGGACAGGGGGGGTTCACCCCTCCACTTT
CASSRGDRGGSPLHF
>TRBJ1-2|-|-|TRBV9
TGTGCCAGCAGCGTAGCCCCCGTCGGGACTAACTATGGCTACACCTTC
CASSVAPVGTNYGYTF
>TRBJ2-5|-|TRBD2|TRBV7-2
TGTGCCAGCAGCTGGGCGGGAGCGGAGACCCAGTACTTC
CASSWAGAETQYF
>TRBJ1-4|few|-|TRBV7-2
TGTGCCAGCAGCTCGACGGAGAGAAAACTGTTTTTT
CASSSTERKLFF
>TRBJ2-7|-|-|TRBV11-2
TGTGCCAGCAGATCGGTTTCGGGTTTCGCCTACGAGCAGTACTTC
CASRSVSGFAYEQYF
>TRBJ1-2|once|TRBD1|TRBV10-3
TGTGCCATCAGTGATCGGGGGACAGGGGATAACTATGGCTACACCTTC
CAISDRGTGDNYGYTF
>TRBJ1-1|-|TRBD1|TRBV5-1
TGCGCCAGCAGCCCCACAGGGGACACTGAAGCTTTCTTT
CASSPTGDTEAFF
>TRBJ2-3|-|TRBD1|TRBV15
TGTGCCACCAGCAGGGACAGGGTGGGCACAGATACGCAGTATTTT
CATSRDRVGTDTQYF
>TRBJ2-2|few|TRBD1|TRBV25-1
TGTGCCAGCAGCAGGGACAGGGGCACCGGGGAGCTGTTTTTT
CASSRDRGTGELFF
>TRBJ2-1|-|TRBD2|TRBV7-9
TGTGCCAGCAGCTTACTAGCGGGACTGTTGTACAATGAGCAGTTCTTC
CASSLLAGLLYNEQFF
>TRBJ1-2|many|TRBD1|TRBV7-9
TGTGCCAGCAGCCCCAGACAGGGGAACTATGGCTACACCTTC
CASSPRQGNYGYTF
>TRBJ1-1|-|-|TRBV12-3/TRBV12-4
TGTGCCAGCAGTTTAGACGGTATCACTGAAGCTTTCTTT
CASSLDGITEAFF
>TRBJ2-3|-|TRBD2|TRBV28
TGTGCCAGCAGACTAGCGACATCCACAGATACGCAGTATTTT
CASRLATSTDTQYF
>TRBJ2-7|-|TRBD2|TRBV5-4
TGTGCCAGCAGCTTGAGCAGCGGGAGAGTTGGCGAGCAGTACTTC
CASSLSSGRVGEQYF
>TRBJ2-7|-|-|TRBV19
TGTGCCAGTAGTATGAATTACAGGGTAACGTCCTACGAGCAGTACTTC
CASSMNYRVTSYEQYF
>TRBJ2-5|-|-|TRBV7-9
TGTGCCAGCAGCTTAGCCCAGGGTCCGCAGACCCAGTACTTC
CASSLAQGPQTQYF
>TRBJ2-1|-|-|TRBV7-6
TGTGCCAGCAGCCCACCGATTCCGGCCAGGGTCGGCGAGCAGTTCTTC
CASSPPIPARVGEQFF
>TRBJ2-3|-|TRBD2|TRBV7-9
TGTGCCAGCAGCCGCTACACTAGCGGAGATACGCAGTATTTT
CASSRYTSGDTQYF
>TRBJ2-5|-|TRBD2|TRBV4-2
TGTGCCAGCAGCCAAGCGGGAGGGCCGGAGACCCAGTACTTC
CASSQAGGPETQYF
>TRBJ1-1|-|-|TRBV18
TGTGCCAGCTCACCACCGGACACAAACACTGAAGCTTTCTTT
CASSPPDTNTEAFF
>TRBJ1-2|once|-|TRBV10-1
TGCGCCAGCAGTGAGGTGGTCTGGGAGAATCCTGGCTACACCTTC
CASSEVVWENPGYTF
>TRBJ2-1|once|TRBD2|TRBV5-4
TGTGCCAGCAGCTCCGGCGGGCTAGCGGGATTCTCCTACAATGAGCAGTTCTTC
CASSSGGLAGFSYNEQFF
>TRBJ1-3|-|TRBD1|TRBV5-1
TGCGCCAGCAGCTCTGGGACAGGCGGAAACACCATATATTTT
CASSSGTGGNTIYF
>TRBJ2-1|-|TRBD2|TRBV4-2
TGTGCCAGCAGCACCCGACTAGCGGGAGTGGATGAGCAGTTCTTC
CASSTRLAGVDEQFF
>TRBJ1-4|few|-|TRBV11-1
TGTGCCAGCAGCTTAGGAGGCAGCCCAAATGAAAAACTGTTTTTT
CASSLGGSPNEKLFF
>TRBJ2-2|once|-|TRBV14
TGTGCCAGCAGCCAAGTAGACTTCGGGGAGCTGTTTTTT
CASSQVDFGELFF
>TRBJ1-5|-|TRBD1|TRBV28
TGTGCCAGCAGCTTACCCCCCTACAGGGGGGATAGCAATCAGCCCCAGCATTTT
CASSLPPYRGDSNQPQHF
>TRBJ2-7|-|TRBD1|TRBV6-5
TGTGCCAGCAGTTACTCGAACAGGGGATCCTACGAGCAGTACTTC
CASSYSNRGSYEQYF
>TRBJ1-1|-|-|TRBV7-9
TGTGCCAGCAGCGTTAGCGAGGTCACTGAAGCTTTCTTT
CASSVSEVTEAFF
>TRBJ1-1|-|-|TRBV4-2
TGTGCCAGCAGCCAAGTGAGGGGGGGTGGAACTGAAGCTTTCTTT
CASSQVRGGGTEAFF
>TRBJ2-3|once|TRBD2|TRBV6-2/TRBV6-3
TGTGCCAGCAGTGATCCTAGCGGGAGAGGCACAGATACGCAGTATTTT
CASSDPSGRGTDTQYF
>TRBJ2-3|-|-|TRBV5-1
TGCGCCAGCAGCTTGTACAGGGTAAAAGATACGCAGTATTTT
CASSLYRVKDTQYF
>TRBJ2-5|-|TRBD2|TRBV7-7
TGTGCCAGCAGCCCCGGACTAGCGGGAGTGGAGACCCAGTACTTC
CASSPGLAGVETQYF
>TRBJ2-7|once|-|TRBV20-1
TGCAGTGCTAGTGGATACGGGAGAGGAGGGTACGAGCAGTACTTC
CSASGYGRGGYEQYF
>TRBJ1-1|-|TRBD1|TRBV6-1
TGTGCCAGCAGTGAAGCGAGGGGGCAGGGGGCTGAAGCTTTCTTT
CASSEARGQGAEAFF
>TRBJ1-5|once|-|TRBV4-2
TGTGCCAGCAGCCAAGATCGCGGTCAGCCCCAGCATTTT
CASSQDRGQPQHF
>TRBJ1-1|-|-|TRBV6-5
TGTGCCAGCAAGACAGTACTAAACACTGAAGCTTTCTTT
CASKTVLNTEAFF
>TRBJ1-2|-|TRBD1|TRBV12-3/TRBV12-4
TGTGCCAGCAGCCGAGGACAGGGGTTTGGCTACACCTTC
CASSRGQGFGYTF
>TRBJ2-7|-|TRBD2|TRBV6-2/TRBV6-3
TGTGCCAGCAGTTACGGCCAGCGGGAGGGTAAGCAGTACTTC
CASSYGQREGKQYF
>TRBJ2-3|-|TRBD2|TRBV30
TGTGCCTGGAGTGTAGGGACTACTAGCACAGATACGCAGTATTTT
CAWSVGTTSTDTQYF